This TCR beta chain came from a study of blood T cell repertoires in COVID-19. Across the study: Some COVID-19 samples were acute and others convalescent; all came from the United States, Italy and Spain. PBMCs, B-cell-depleted T cells, or T cells provided the cDNA or gDNA that made up the material.

Original processing methods: From reference gene primer amplification, estimates of nucleated cell counts were derived. Libraries were prepared by immunoSEQ multiplex PCR; TCRdb keeps only in-frame clonotypes and omits some of them. The V and J calls and clone size were taken over from that table, and D and trimming were inferred from the DNA. The sample lists fewer than 70,000 clones, about 88% occurring once. This clone was counted once. The ends lost 1 base at V and 7 bases at J; junction bases unmatched: 9. Germline V gene lookup returns CDR1 GTSNPN and CDR2 SVGIG (reference sequence). This CDR3 has 15 amino acids.

The sample comprised peripheral blood. V gene TRBV30 combines with J gene TRBJ1-5; 8 nucleotides agree with TRBD1. The TCR sequence derives from a woman in her seventies with active COVID-19. The CDR3: CAWSARQGSRQPQHF. The CDR3 nucleotides are TGTGCCTGGAGTGCCCGACAGGGGTCGCGGCAGCCCCAGCATTTT.